The 3 T cell receptor beta chains presented below share a single source sample, sequenced in a study of T cell changes during pregnancy in multiple sclerosis. Produced via immunoSEQ multiplex PCR; TCRdb's table is partial and in-frame only. The table records just over 40,000 clones, over 80% of them present only once. Sequences were derived from peripheral blood, sampled in the first trimester of pregnancy. All receptors derive from a female donor in good health, enrolled as a control in a pregnancy study.

The CDR3: CASSAGTRRKEGEQYF. CDR3 bases: TGTGCCAGCAGCGCCGGGACTAGGAGGAAGGAGGGCGAGCAGTACTTC. The chain recombines TRBV9 with TRBJ2-7; 8 bases are shared with TRBD2. The germline CDR1 and CDR2 sequences are SGDLS and YYNGEE. The CDR3 has 16 residues. V shed 3 bases, J shed 6 bases, and the junction held 14 bases outside the gene matches.

This clone was counted once. V usage is TRBV28 and J usage is TRBJ2-5; TRBD2 is a possible D gene (7 bases). Germline V gene data show CDR1 as MDHEN and CDR2 as SYDVKM. The V end was cut by 7 bases, the J end by 4 bases, with 16 bases between. The CDR3 is 14 amino acids. CDR3 region: CASIRGGAGETQYF. CDR3 in DNA: TGTGCCAGCATCCGAGGGGGGGCAGGAGAGACCCAGTACTTC.

V and J are TRBV11-2 and TRBJ1-5; possibly TRBD1 for D (6 bases). V dropped 1 base and J dropped 2 bases, with 9 bases sitting between them. The CDR3 is 15 amino acids. Germline V gene lookup returns CDR1 SGHAT and CDR2 FQNNGV. The chain's CDR3 is CASSLGRGGNQPQHF. The CDR3, as DNA: TGTGCCAGCAGCTTAGGCAGGGGAGGCAATCAGCCCCAGCATTTT.